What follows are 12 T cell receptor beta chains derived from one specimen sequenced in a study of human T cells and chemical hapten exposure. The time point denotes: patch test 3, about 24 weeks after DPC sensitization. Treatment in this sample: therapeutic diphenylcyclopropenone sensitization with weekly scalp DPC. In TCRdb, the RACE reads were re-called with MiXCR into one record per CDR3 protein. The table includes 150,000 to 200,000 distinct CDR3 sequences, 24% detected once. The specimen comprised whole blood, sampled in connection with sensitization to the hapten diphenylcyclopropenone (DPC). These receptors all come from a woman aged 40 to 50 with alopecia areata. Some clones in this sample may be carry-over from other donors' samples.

The CDR3 loop is CASSLGTSNQPQHF. CDR3 nucleotides: TGTGCCAGCAGTTTAGGGACAAGCAATCAGCCCCAGCATTTT. This sequence joins TRBV12-3 or TRBV12-4 and TRBJ1-5, with D possibly being TRBD1 (5 bases). This CDR3 contains 14 residues. V lost 1 base, J lost 1 base, and 5 bases lay in between.

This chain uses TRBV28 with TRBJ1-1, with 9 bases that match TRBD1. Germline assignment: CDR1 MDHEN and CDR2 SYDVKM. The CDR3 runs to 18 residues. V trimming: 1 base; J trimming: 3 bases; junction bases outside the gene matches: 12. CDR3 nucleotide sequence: TGTGCCAGCAGTTTATTTTCTTACAGGGGGCTGCGGGACACTGAAGCTTTCTTT. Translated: CASSLFSYRGLRDTEAFF.

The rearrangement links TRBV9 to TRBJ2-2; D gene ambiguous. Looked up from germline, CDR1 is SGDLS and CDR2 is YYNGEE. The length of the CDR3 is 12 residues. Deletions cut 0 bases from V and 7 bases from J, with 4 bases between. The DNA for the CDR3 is TGTGCCAGCAGCGTAGAGGTCGGGGAGCTGTTTTTT. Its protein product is CASSVEVGELFF.

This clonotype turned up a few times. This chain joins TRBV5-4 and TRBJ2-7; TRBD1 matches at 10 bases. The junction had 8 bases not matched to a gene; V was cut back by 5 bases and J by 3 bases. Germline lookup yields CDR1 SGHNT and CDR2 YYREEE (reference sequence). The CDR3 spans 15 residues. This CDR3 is CASSSRQGAFYEQYF. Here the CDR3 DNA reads TGTGCCAGCAGTTCCCGACAGGGGGCTTTCTACGAGCAGTACTTC. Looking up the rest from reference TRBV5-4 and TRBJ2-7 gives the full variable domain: ETGVTQSPTHLIKTRGQQVTLRCSSQSGHNTVSWYQQALGQGPQFIFQYYREEENGRGNFPPRFSGLQFPNYSSELNVNALELDDSALYLCASSSRQGAFYEQYFGPGTRLTVT.

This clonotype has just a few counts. Here the CDR3 DNA reads TGTGCCATCAGCGTCCGGGACGACTCCTACGAGCAGTACTTC. It encodes CAISVRDDSYEQYF. The J gene is TRBJ2-7, the V gene TRBV10-3; D may correspond to TRBD1 or TRBD2 (5 bases each). CDR1 ENHRY and CDR2 SYGVKD come from the germline V gene. The V gene lost 6 bases and the J gene lost 0 bases, with 12 bases spanning the gap. The CDR3 runs to 14 residues.

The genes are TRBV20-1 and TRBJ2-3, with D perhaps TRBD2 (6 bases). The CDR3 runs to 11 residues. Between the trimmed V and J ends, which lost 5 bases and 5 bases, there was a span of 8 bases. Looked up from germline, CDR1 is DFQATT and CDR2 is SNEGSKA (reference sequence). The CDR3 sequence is CSAAGGDTQYF. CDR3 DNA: TGCAGTGCTGCCGGGGGAGATACGCAGTATTTT.

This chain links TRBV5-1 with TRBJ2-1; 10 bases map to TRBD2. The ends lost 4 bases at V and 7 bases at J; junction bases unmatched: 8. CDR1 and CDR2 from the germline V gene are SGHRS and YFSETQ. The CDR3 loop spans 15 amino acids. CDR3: CASSLAGVVMNEQFF. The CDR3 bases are TGCGCCAGCAGCCTAGCGGGAGTCGTAATGAATGAGCAGTTCTTC.

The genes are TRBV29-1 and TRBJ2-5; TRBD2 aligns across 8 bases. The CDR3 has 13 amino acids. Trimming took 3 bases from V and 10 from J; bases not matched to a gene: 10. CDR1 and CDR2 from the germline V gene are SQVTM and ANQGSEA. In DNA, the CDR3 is TGCAGCGTTGATTACGGGAGGGCCCGAGGCCAGTACTTC. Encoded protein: CSVDYGRARGQYF.

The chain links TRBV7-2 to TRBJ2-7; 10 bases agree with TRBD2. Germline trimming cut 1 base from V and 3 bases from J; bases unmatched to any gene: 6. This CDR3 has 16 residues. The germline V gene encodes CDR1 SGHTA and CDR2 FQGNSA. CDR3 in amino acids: CASSLVAASGGYEQYF. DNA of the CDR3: TGTGCCAGCAGCTTAGTAGCGGCTAGCGGGGGCTACGAGCAGTACTTC.

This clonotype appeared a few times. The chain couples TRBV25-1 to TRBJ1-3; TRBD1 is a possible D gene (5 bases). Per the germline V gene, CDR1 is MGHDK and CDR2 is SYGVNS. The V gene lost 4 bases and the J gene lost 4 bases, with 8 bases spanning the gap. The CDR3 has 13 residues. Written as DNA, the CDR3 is TGTGCCAGCAGTGGGGGGAACGGAAACACCATATATTTT. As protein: CASSGGNGNTIYF.

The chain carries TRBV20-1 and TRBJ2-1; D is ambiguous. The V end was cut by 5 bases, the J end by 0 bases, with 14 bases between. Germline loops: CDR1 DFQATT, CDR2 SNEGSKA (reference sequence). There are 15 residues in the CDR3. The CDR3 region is CSAEDARSSYNEQFF. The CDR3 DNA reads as TGCAGTGCTGAGGACGCCCGAAGCTCCTACAATGAGCAGTTCTTC.

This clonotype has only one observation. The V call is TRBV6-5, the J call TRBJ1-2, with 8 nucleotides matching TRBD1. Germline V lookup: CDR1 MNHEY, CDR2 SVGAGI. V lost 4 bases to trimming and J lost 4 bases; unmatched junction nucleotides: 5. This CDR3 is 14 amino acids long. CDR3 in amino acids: CASSLDREVYGYTF. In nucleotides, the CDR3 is TGTGCCAGCAGTTTGGACAGGGAGGTCTATGGCTACACCTTC.